This T cell receptor (beta chain) was captured in a study of blood T cell repertoires in COVID-19. Study-wide context: Both acute and convalescent COVID-19 samples were obtained from the United States, Italy and Spain.

Looked up from germline, CDR1 is SGHNT and CDR2 is YYREEE (reference sequence). V lost 1 base and J lost 4; bases outside the gene matches: 3. The CDR3 is 16 residues long. Data came from immunoSEQ multiplex PCR; TCRdb stores just in-frame clones and leaves some out. This sample has 200,000 to 250,000 clones, with 70% to 85% found just once. Participants' reported clinical history set cohort assignment. The sequenced sample was PBMCs or T cells enriched from blood (not recorded which). This receptor was identified in a woman aged 40 to 50 with acute COVID-19. The chain carries TRBV5-4 and TRBJ2-3, with TRBD2 matching 13 bases. CDR3 nucleotides: TGTGCCAGCAGCTTGAGACTAGCGGGGGGATCAGATACGCAGTATTTT. Encoded protein: CASSLRLAGGSDTQYF.